The 28 T cell receptor beta chains given below trace back to one sample, sequenced in a study of regulatory T cells in long-lasting Graves disease. Time point indicated: newly diagnosed GD, antithyroid drugs for less than 3 months. The TCR library used RNA extracted from PBMCs. Library construction for TCR beta used iRepertoire HTBI primers and Arm-PCR of CDR3 regions. TCRdb analysed the multiplex PCR reads with MiXCR anew, one entry per CDR3 protein. The sample lists 410,000 or so distinct CDR3 sequences, more than 13% occurring once. The sample was also reused in another study, on T cells in Graves' hyperthyroidism and ophthalmopathy.

Sequencing was performed on peripheral blood mononuclear cells (PBMCs), taken at new diagnosis, from a patient treated with antithyroid drugs. These receptor sequences come from a woman in her 30s with Graves disease.

V and J are TRBV29-1 and TRBJ2-3; 15 nucleotides align to TRBD2. The CDR3 runs 14 residues. After removal of 7 bases from V and 4 bases from J, the junction contained 3 bases not matched to a gene. Looked up from germline, CDR1 is SQVTM and CDR2 is ANQGSEA. In nucleotides, the CDR3 is TGCAGCGGGGGACTAGCGGGAGGAGCAGATACGCAGTATTTT. Protein sequence: CSGGLAGGADTQYF.

This clonotype appeared many times. V usage is TRBV12-5 and J usage is TRBJ2-4; 7 nucleotides align to TRBD2. The V and J ends lost 8 bases and 0 bases, in that order; junction bases with no gene match: 13. The CDR3 extends over 17 amino acids. Looked up from germline, CDR1 is LGHNT and CDR2 is FRNRAP. CDR3 sequence reads: CASSWGGRNLAKNIQYF. CDR3 DNA sequence: TGTGCTAGTTCCTGGGGGGGGAGGAACTTAGCCAAAAACATTCAGTACTTC.

The genes are TRBV12-3 or TRBV12-4 and TRBJ2-7; 10 bases fit TRBD1. The CDR3 extends over 17 amino acids. J was trimmed by 0 bases and V by 5 bases; bases with no gene match: 10. The CDR3 region is CASSPDPGTGVSYEQYF. The CDR3 nucleotides read TGTGCCAGCAGTCCTGACCCCGGGACAGGGGTCTCCTACGAGCAGTACTTC.

This clonotype was counted ten times or more. This chain joins TRBV3-1 and TRBJ2-1; the match to TRBD2 covers 10 bases. This CDR3 is 16 amino acids long. The germline V gene has CDR1 LGHDT and CDR2 YNNKEL (reference sequence). Trimming removed 3 bases from V and 3 bases from J; junction bases left unmatched: 5. CDR3 in amino acids: CASSHTWTSGYNEQFF. Written as DNA, the CDR3 is TGTGCCAGCAGCCATACTTGGACTAGCGGCTACAATGAGCAGTTCTTC.

This clonotype occurred a few times. The V and J genes are TRBV7-2 and TRBJ2-1, with 7 nucleotides matching TRBD2. This CDR3 spans 20 amino acids. V trimming: 1 base; J trimming: 0 bases; junction bases outside the gene matches: 15. Germline CDR1 SGHTA, CDR2 FQGNSA. The CDR3 sequence is CASSLGRSGLAVLSYNEQFF. The CDR3 region has the DNA TGTGCCAGCAGCTTAGGGCGTAGCGGTCTAGCGGTTCTCTCCTACAATGAGCAGTTCTTC. Variable domain in full (rest from reference TRBV7-2 and TRBJ2-1): GAGVSQSPSNKVTEKGKDVELRCDPISGHTALYWYRQSLGQGLEFLIYFQGNSAPDKSGLPSDRFSAERTGGSVSTLTIQRTQQEDSAVYLCASSLGRSGLAVLSYNEQFFGPGTRLTVL.

V is TRBV5-6 and J is TRBJ1-3; no firm D call. Per germline, CDR1 SGHDT and CDR2 YYEEEE. With 2 bases removed from V and 0 bases from J, the gap between germline ends came to 9 bases. CDR3 length equals 15 residues. CDR3 in amino acids: CASSFLVSSGNTIYF. The CDR3 DNA reads as TGTGCCAGCAGCTTCCTCGTCAGCTCTGGAAACACCATATATTTT.

This clonotype was counted only a few times. This rearrangement joins TRBV20-1 to TRBJ2-2, with 7 nucleotides matching TRBD2. CDR1 DFQATT and CDR2 SNEGSKA come from the germline V gene (reference sequence). Trimming removed 1 base from V and 3 bases from J; junction bases left unmatched: 2. The CDR3 is 14 amino acids. In DNA form, the CDR3 reads TGCAGTGCTAGAGGCGCGGGAGACACCGGGGAGCTGTTTTTT. Translation: CSARGAGDTGELFF.

In this sample, this clonotype turned up many times. The gene calls are TRBV6-2 or TRBV6-3 and TRBJ2-5; D is ambiguous. V was cut by 6 bases and J by 5 bases, with 10 bases left in between. The CDR3 consists of 12 residues. Per germline, CDR1 MNHEY and CDR2 SVGEGT. The CDR3, as DNA: TGTGCCAGCAGCCCTTCCCAGGAGACCCAGTACTTC. This gives the protein CASSPSQETQYF.

This clonotype has just a few counts. The chain carries TRBV2 and TRBJ2-1; 14 nucleotides agree with TRBD2. Looked up from germline, CDR1 is SNHLY and CDR2 is FYNNEI. This CDR3 has 21 amino acids. With 7 bases clipped from V and 12 bases from J, the junction kept 29 bases outside the gene matches. The CDR3 region is CASTLNGGGPGTSGGGLGQFF. CDR3 DNA: TGTGCCAGCACCTTAAACGGGGGGGGGCCAGGGACTAGCGGGGGTGGTCTGGGGCAGTTCTTC.

This clonotype was seen repeatedly, ten times or more. This chain connects TRBV6-2 or TRBV6-3 to TRBJ1-5, with D uncertain. This CDR3 spans 14 amino acids. With 4 bases removed from V and 0 bases from J, the gap between germline ends came to 7 bases. From germline, CDR1 is MNHEY and CDR2 SVGEGT. CDR3 in DNA: TGTGCCAGCAGTTCGGCAGGTAGCAATCAGCCCCAGCATTTT. This codes for CASSSAGSNQPQHF.

The chain carries TRBV7-9 and TRBJ2-5; TRBD1 matches at 7 bases. Germline CDR1 and CDR2: SEHNR and FQNEAQ (reference sequence). J gave up 5 bases and V 4 bases, and 4 bases lay outside the gene matches. The CDR3 contains 13 residues. The CDR3 loop reads CASSWNRGETQYF. The CDR3 nucleotides are TGTGCCAGCAGCTGGAACAGGGGTGAGACCCAGTACTTC.

This clonotype was detected only a few times. In DNA, the CDR3 is TGTGCCAGCAGCTTGTCATCTAGAAGGGGGGGTTACCAAGAGACCCAGTACTTC. Amino acid sequence: CASSLSSRRGGYQETQYF. V is TRBV5-6 and J is TRBJ2-5; D is possibly TRBD2 (7 bases). Deletions cut 1 base from V and 0 bases from J, with 19 bases between. There are 18 residues in the CDR3. In germline, CDR1 is SGHDT, CDR2 YYEEEE.

The chain is built from TRBV28 and TRBJ2-7; TRBD1 matches at 10 bases. The CDR3 has 14 amino acids. In germline, CDR1 is MDHEN, CDR2 SYDVKM. The V segment lost 3 bases and the J segment 7 bases; nucleotides outside the gene matches: 6. CDR3 in amino acids: CASSFDRGREEQYF. The DNA for the CDR3 is TGTGCCAGCAGTTTCGACAGGGGGCGGGAAGAGCAGTACTTC.

The chain has TRBV9 and TRBJ2-6, with 7 bases aligning to TRBD1. V dropped 0 bases and J dropped 0; count of bases not matched to a gene: 18. Germline values: CDR1 SGDLS, CDR2 YYNGEE. The CDR3 spans 22 residues. DNA for the CDR3: TGTGCCAGCAGCGTAGTCTGGAGTGACAGGGCCCCCTCCCTCTCTGGGGCCAACGTCCTGACTTTC. As protein: CASSVVWSDRAPSLSGANVLTF.

The V call is TRBV12-3 or TRBV12-4, the J call TRBJ1-2; D may be TRBD1 (6 bases). This CDR3 has 14 residues. V was shortened by 6 bases and J by 4 bases, with 15 bases between the two germline ends. The CDR3 sequence is CASSRQGPAYGYTF. DNA for the CDR3: TGTGCCAGCAGCCGGCAGGGGCCGGCCTATGGCTACACCTTC.

In this sample, this clonotype turned up many times. V and J are TRBV10-3 and TRBJ2-1; possibly TRBD1 for D (6 bases). CDR3 length: 16 amino acids. CDR1 ENHRY and CDR2 SYGVKD come from the germline V gene. Trimming shortened V by 3 bases and J by 2 bases, and 14 bases separated the two germline ends. CDR3 in amino acids: CAISDDKQGPYNEQFF. As DNA, the CDR3 is TGTGCCATCAGTGACGATAAACAGGGACCCTACAATGAGCAGTTCTTC.

This clonotype has a count of ten or more. The chain's CDR3 is CASSPGTAHNEKLFF. The CDR3 nucleotides are TGTGCCAGCAGTCCAGGGACAGCCCATAATGAAAAACTGTTTTTT. The rearrangement uses TRBV27 and TRBJ1-4; TRBD1 matches 7 bases. V lost 5 bases and J lost 4; bases outside the gene matches: 7. This CDR3 has 15 residues. CDR1 and CDR2 from the germline V gene are MNHEY and SMNVEV (reference sequence).

This clonotype occurred many times. The chain couples TRBV30 to TRBJ1-1, with no clear D. Between the trimmed V and J ends, which lost 7 bases and 2 bases, there was a span of 17 bases. The CDR3 totals 14 residues. Per germline, CDR1 GTSNPN and CDR2 SVGIG (reference sequence). The CDR3 sequence is CASPGEQLNTEAFF. The CDR3 coding sequence is TGTGCCTCTCCCGGCGAACAGCTCAACACTGAAGCTTTCTTT.

The V and J genes are TRBV15 and TRBJ2-3; D not certain. V lost 2 bases to trimming and J lost 6 bases, with 21 bases between them. CDR1 and CDR2 (germline): LNHNV, YYDKDF (reference sequence). The CDR3 contains 17 residues. This chain's CDR3 is CATSRSRRVRPPDTQYF. The DNA of the CDR3 is TGTGCCACCAGCAGAAGTCGGCGAGTCAGGCCCCCGGATACGCAGTATTTT.

This clonotype was recorded at least ten times. J is TRBJ2-7 and V is TRBV27, with D unresolved. V was clipped by 3 bases and J by 2 bases, with 8 bases between them. CDR3 size: 13 residues. In germline, CDR1 is MNHEY, CDR2 SMNVEV (reference sequence). In DNA, the CDR3 is TGTGCCAGCAGTTTGAGAAGAGCCTACGAGCAGTACTTC. This gives the protein CASSLRRAYEQYF.

Remarks on this clonotype: Just one base apart from a much larger clone, this may be a read error. The chain is built from TRBV3-1 and TRBJ2-1; D may be TRBD2 (7 bases). The germline V gene has CDR1 LGHDT and CDR2 YNNKEL (reference sequence). This CDR3 is built from 14 residues. CDR3 coding DNA: TGTGCCAGCAGTCTTATGAGGGGGGGCAATGAGGAGTTCTTC. Protein: CASSLMRGGNEEFF.

The chain uses TRBV30 and TRBJ1-1, with D maybe TRBD1 (6 bases). The V gene lost 3 bases and the J gene lost 4 bases, with 12 bases spanning the gap. In germline, CDR1 is GTSNPN, CDR2 SVGIG (reference sequence). The CDR3 consists of 13 residues. The CDR3 protein is CAWRRVGGTEAFF. CDR3 nucleotide sequence: TGTGCCTGGAGGCGTGTAGGGGGCACTGAAGCTTTCTTT. Drawing the rest from reference TRBV30 and TRBJ1-1, the complete variable domain is SQTIHQWPATLVQPVGSPLSLECTVEGTSNPNLYWYRQAAGRGLQLLFYSVGIGQISSEVPQNLSASRPQDRQFILSSKKLLLSDSGFYLCAWRRVGGTEAFFGQGTRLTVV.

This clonotype was observed at least ten times. The chain couples TRBV15 to TRBJ2-1; D is unclear. The CDR3 spans 15 residues. CDR1 is LNHNV and CDR2 is YYDKDF in the germline V gene (reference sequence). With 4 bases removed from V and 0 bases from J, the gap between germline ends came to 10 bases. This chain's CDR3 is CATSTGSSSYNEQFF. CDR3 DNA sequence: TGTGCCACCAGCACGGGCTCAAGCTCCTACAATGAGCAGTTCTTC.

This clonotype was seen ten or more times. The chain uses TRBV6-9 and TRBJ1-4; TRBD1 agrees at 9 bases. The length of the CDR3 is 15 residues. Germline CDR1 reads MNHGY; CDR2 reads SVAAGI. Unmatched junction bases numbered 8, after V lost 4 bases and J lost 8 bases. The CDR3, as DNA: TGTGCCAGCAGTTCCGCCGGACAGGGGAGGGAAAAACTGTTTTTT. Residues: CASSSAGQGREKLFF.

This clonotype occurred many times. The rearrangement joins TRBV4-1 to TRBJ2-5; maybe TRBD1 (5 bases). V lost 0 bases to trimming and J lost 5 bases, with 19 bases between them. The CDR3 sequence is 17 residues long. Germline assignment: CDR1 MGHRA and CDR2 YSYEKL. CDR3: CASSQDRGSRGSETQYF. In nucleotides, the CDR3 is TGCGCCAGCAGCCAAGATAGGGGCTCCCGTGGGTCGGAGACCCAGTACTTC.

This clonotype has a single count. The chain employs TRBV20-1 and TRBJ1-2, with D perhaps TRBD1 (6 bases). There are 13 residues in the CDR3. Trimming removed 7 bases from V and 3 bases from J, with 15 bases in between. Per germline, CDR1 DFQATT and CDR2 SNEGSKA (reference sequence). In DNA, the CDR3 is TGCAGTGTATCCACAGGGTGGGACTATGGCTACACCTTC. It yields the protein CSVSTGWDYGYTF.

In this sample, this clonotype turned up many times. The rearrangement joins TRBV28 to TRBJ1-1, with D hard to call. The CDR3 length is 11 residues. Germline V CDR1 and CDR2: MDHEN, SYDVKM. Trimming stripped 5 bases from V and 1 base from J, with 2 bases between. The CDR3 reads CASSKNTEAFF. In nucleotides, the CDR3 is TGTGCCAGCAGTAAGAACACTGAAGCTTTCTTT.

This clonotype was recorded only once. V gene TRBV3-1 combines with J gene TRBJ1-1, with D possibly matching TRBD1 (6 bases). V was shortened by 4 bases and J by 2 bases, with 20 bases between the two germline ends. The CDR3 loop spans 17 amino acids. Looked up from germline, CDR1 is LGHDT and CDR2 is YNNKEL (reference sequence). The CDR3 protein is CASSPRFGAGVNTEAFF. The CDR3, as DNA: TGTGCCAGCAGCCCCCGATTCGGGGCAGGGGTAAACACTGAAGCTTTCTTT.